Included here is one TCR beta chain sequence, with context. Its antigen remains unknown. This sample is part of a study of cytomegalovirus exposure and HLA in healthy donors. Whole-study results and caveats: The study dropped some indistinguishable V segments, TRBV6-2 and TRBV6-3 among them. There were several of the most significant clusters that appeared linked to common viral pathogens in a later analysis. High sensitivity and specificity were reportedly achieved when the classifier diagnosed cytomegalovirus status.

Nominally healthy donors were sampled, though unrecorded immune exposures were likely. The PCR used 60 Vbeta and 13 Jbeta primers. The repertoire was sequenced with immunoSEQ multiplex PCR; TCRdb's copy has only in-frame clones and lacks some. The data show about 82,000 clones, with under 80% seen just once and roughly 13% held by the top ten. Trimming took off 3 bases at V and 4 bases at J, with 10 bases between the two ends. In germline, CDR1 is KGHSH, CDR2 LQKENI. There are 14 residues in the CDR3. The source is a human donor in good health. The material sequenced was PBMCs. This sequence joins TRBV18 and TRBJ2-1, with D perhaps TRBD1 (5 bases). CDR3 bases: TGTGCCAGCTCACCGTTGGACACATACAATGAGCAGTTCTTC. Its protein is CASSPLDTYNEQFF. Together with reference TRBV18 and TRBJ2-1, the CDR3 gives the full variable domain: NAGVMQNPRHLVRRRGQEARLRCSPMKGHSHVYWYRQLPEEGLKFMVYLQKENIIDESGMPKERFSAEFPKEGPSILRIQQVVRGDSAAYFCASSPLDTYNEQFFGPGTRLTVL.